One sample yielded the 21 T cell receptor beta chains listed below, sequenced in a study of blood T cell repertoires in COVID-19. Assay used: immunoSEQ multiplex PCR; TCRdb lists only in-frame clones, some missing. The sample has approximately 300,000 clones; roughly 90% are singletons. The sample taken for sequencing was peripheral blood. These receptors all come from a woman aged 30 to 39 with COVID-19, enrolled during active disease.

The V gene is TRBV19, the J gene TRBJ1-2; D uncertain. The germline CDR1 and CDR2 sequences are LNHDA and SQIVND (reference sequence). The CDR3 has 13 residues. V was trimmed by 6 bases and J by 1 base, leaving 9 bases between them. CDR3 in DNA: TGTGCCAGTAGCTTTCTATTTAACTATGGCTACACCTTC. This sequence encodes CASSFLFNYGYTF.

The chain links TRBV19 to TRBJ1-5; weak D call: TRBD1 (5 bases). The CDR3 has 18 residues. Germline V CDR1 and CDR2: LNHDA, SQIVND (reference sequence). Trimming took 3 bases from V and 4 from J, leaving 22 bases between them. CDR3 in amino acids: CASSIITRAQSLNQPQHF. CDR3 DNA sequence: TGTGCCAGTAGTATTATAACCAGGGCCCAAAGCCTAAATCAGCCCCAGCATTTT. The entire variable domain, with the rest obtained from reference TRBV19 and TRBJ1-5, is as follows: DGGITQSPKYLFRKEGQNVTLSCEQNLNHDAMYWYRQDPGQGLRLIYYSQIVNDFQKGDIAEGYSVSREKKESFPLTVTSAQKNPTAFYLCASSIITRAQSLNQPQHFGDGTRLSIL.

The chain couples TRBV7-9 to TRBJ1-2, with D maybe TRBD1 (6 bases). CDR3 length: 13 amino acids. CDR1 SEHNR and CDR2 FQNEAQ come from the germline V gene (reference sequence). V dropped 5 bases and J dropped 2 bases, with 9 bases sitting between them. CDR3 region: CASSPGQNYGYTF. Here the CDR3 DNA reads TGTGCCAGCAGCCCGGGACAAAACTATGGCTACACCTTC.

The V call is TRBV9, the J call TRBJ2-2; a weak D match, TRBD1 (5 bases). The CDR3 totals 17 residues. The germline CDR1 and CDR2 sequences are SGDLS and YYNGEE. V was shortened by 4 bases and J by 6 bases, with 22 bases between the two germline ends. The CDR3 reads CASSSGLGHGLSGELFF. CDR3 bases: TGTGCCAGCAGCTCCGGGTTAGGACATGGGTTGTCCGGGGAGCTGTTTTTT.

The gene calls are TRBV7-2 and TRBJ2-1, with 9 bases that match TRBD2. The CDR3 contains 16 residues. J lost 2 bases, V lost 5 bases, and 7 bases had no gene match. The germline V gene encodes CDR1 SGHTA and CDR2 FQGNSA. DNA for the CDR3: TGTGCCAGCAGCCGCAAGACTAGCGGAACCTACAATGAGCAGTTCTTC. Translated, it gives CASSRKTSGTYNEQFF.

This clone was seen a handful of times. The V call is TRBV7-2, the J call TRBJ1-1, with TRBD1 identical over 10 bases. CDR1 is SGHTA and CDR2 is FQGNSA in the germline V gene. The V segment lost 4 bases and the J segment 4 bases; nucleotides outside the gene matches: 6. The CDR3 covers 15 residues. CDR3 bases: TGTGCCAGCAGCTCTAAGACAGGGGGCACCACTGAAGCTTTCTTT. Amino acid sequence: CASSSKTGGTTEAFF.

Here the CDR3 reads CASSQAASGTDGELFF. The CDR3 nucleotides read TGTGCCAGCAGCCAAGCCGCTAGCGGGACCGACGGGGAGCTGTTTTTT. The chain combines TRBV4-2 with TRBJ2-2; 9 bases agree with TRBD2. The J segment lost 7 bases and the V segment lost 1 base, leaving 7 bases of the junction unmatched. CDR3 length: 16 residues. The germline V gene encodes CDR1 LGHNA and CDR2 YNFKEQ.

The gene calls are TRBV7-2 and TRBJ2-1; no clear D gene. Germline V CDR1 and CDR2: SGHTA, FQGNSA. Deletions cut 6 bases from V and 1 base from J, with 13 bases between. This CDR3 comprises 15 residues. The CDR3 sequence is CASSSTVRSYNEQFF. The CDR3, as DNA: TGTGCCAGCAGTTCGACCGTGCGGTCCTACAATGAGCAGTTCTTC.

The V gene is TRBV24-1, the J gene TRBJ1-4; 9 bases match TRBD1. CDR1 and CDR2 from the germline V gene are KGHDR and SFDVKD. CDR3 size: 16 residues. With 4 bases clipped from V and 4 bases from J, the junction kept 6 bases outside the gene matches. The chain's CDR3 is CATSEAGQGLNEKLFF. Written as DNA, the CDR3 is TGTGCCACCAGTGAAGCGGGACAGGGACTTAATGAAAAACTGTTTTTT.

CDR3: CASRGQSYGYTF. CDR3 nucleotide sequence: TGTGCCAGCCGGGGACAGTCCTATGGCTACACCTTC. J is TRBJ1-2 and V is TRBV2, with 7 bases matching TRBD1. Trimming took 8 bases from V and 4 from J; bases not matched to a gene: 4. The germline CDR1 and CDR2 sequences are SNHLY and FYNNEI. CDR3 size: 12 residues.

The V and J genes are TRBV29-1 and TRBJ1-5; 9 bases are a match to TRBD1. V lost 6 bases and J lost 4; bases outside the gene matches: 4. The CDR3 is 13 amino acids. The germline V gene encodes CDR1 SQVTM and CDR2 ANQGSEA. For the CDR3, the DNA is TGCAGCGTCAAAGACAGGGGGAATCAGCCCCAGCATTTT. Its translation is CSVKDRGNQPQHF.

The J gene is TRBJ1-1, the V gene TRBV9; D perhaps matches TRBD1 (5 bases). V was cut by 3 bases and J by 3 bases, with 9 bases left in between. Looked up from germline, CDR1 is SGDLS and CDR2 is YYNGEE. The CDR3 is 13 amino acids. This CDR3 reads CASSARGDTEAFF. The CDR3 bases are TGTGCCAGCAGCGCCCGGGGGGACACTGAAGCTTTCTTT.

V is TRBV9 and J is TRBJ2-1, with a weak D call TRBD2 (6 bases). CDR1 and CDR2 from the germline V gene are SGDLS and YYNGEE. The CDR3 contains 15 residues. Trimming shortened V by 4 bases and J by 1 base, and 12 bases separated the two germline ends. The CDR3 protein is CASSSPGRSYNEQFF. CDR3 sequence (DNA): TGTGCCAGCAGCTCCCCAGGGAGGTCCTACAATGAGCAGTTCTTC.

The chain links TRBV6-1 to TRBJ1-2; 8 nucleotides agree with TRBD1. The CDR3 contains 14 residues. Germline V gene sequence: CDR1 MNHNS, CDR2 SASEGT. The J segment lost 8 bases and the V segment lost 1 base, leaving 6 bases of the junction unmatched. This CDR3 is CASSEEWTGSGYTF. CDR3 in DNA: TGTGCCAGCAGTGAAGAGTGGACAGGGTCGGGCTACACCTTC.

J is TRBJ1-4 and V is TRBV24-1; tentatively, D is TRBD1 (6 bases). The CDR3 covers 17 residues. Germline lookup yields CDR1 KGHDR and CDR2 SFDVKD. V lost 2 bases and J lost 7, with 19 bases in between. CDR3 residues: CATSDYFGGGRGEKLFF. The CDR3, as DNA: TGTGCCACCAGTGATTACTTTGGGGGGGGCCGAGGTGAAAAACTGTTTTTT.

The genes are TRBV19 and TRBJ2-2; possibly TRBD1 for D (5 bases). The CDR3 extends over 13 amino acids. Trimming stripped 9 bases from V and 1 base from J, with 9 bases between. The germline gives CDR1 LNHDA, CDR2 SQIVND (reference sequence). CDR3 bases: TGTGCCAGCGAAGGACAGAACACCGGGGAGCTGTTTTTT. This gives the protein CASEGQNTGELFF.

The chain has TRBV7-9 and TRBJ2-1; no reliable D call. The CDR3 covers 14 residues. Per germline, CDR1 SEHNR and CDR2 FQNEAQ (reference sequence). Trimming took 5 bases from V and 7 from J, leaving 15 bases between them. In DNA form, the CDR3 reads TGTGCCAGCAGCCCCCTCAACACCGTGAATGAGCAGTTCTTC. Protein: CASSPLNTVNEQFF.

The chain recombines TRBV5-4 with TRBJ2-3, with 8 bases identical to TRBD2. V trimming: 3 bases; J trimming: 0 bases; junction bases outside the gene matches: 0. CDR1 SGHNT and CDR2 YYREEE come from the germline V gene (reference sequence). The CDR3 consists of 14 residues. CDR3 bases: TGTGCCAGCAGCTCTAGCGGGAGCACAGATACGCAGTATTTT. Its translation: CASSSSGSTDTQYF. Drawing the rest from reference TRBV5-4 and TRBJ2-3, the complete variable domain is ETGVTQSPTHLIKTRGQQVTLRCSSQSGHNTVSWYQQALGQGPQFIFQYYREEENGRGNFPPRFSGLQFPNYSSELNVNALELDDSALYLCASSSSGSTDTQYFGPGTRLTVL.

CDR3 loop: CASSRGGETQYF. In nucleotides, the CDR3 is TGTGCCAGCAGTCGGGGGGGAGAGACCCAGTACTTC. The V and J genes are TRBV6-1 and TRBJ2-5, with 8 bases fitting TRBD2. The CDR3 has 12 amino acids. With V trimmed by 5 bases and J by 4 bases, 0 bases remained unmatched. Germline CDR1 reads MNHNS; CDR2 reads SASEGT.

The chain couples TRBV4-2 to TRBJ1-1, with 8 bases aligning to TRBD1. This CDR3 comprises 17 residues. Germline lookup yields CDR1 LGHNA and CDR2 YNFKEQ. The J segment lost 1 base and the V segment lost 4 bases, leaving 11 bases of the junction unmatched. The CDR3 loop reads CASSPPSGTGANTEAFF. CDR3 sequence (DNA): TGTGCCAGCAGCCCCCCTTCCGGGACAGGTGCGAACACTGAAGCTTTCTTT.

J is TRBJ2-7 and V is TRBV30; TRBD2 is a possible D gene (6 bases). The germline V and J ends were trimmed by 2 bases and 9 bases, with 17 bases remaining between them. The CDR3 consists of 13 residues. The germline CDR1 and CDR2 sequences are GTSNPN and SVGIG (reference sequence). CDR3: CAWSLHWGTGQYF. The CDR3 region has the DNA TGTGCCTGGAGTCTCCATTGGGGGACTGGGCAGTACTTC.